The following is a TCR beta chain sequence with its context. An even split of each subset's genomic DNA across several immunoSEQ plates was performed. The table came from immunoSEQ multiplex PCR; TCRdb's copy has only in-frame clones and leaves some out. Here the sample spans under 1,900,000 clones, around 98.5% being singletons. The data were obtained in a study of shared clonotypes between healthy human individuals. CDR1 and CDR2 from the germline V gene are MNHEY and SMNVEV (reference sequence). V was pared by 3 bases and J by 2 bases, with 11 bases between. This CDR3 has 15 amino acids. Study donors comprised healthy, HIV-negative adults devoid of recent acute infection or vaccination.

The rearrangement uses TRBV27 and TRBJ2-1, with D possibly matching TRBD2 (5 bases). The sequencing input was naive CD4+ T cells sorted from blood. Specified subset: CD45RA+ positively selected. This receptor was identified in a man under 40 in good health. CDR3 nucleotides: TGTGCCAGCAGTTTTTCGGACTGGACCTACAATGAGCAGTTCTTC. Encoded protein: CASSFSDWTYNEQFF.